Listed here are 28 T cell receptor beta chains from one sample, sequenced in a study of cytomegalovirus exposure and HLA in healthy donors (dated by TCRdb to about 2017). Library generation was performed with the immunoSEQ multiplex PCR assay. The multiplex PCR relied on a mix of 60 forward primers for TCR Vbeta segments and 13 reverse primers for TCR Jbeta segments. Drawn from immuneACCESS, this table holds only the in-frame rearrangements with V and J called that TCRdb kept. Clones are partly lost; checked studies trace under half to an unresolved V gene and leave the rest unexplained. The sample data list 110,000 to 150,000 clones, and approximately 83% of these were observed just once. Clones ranked in the top ten supply roughly 4.5% of the sample. Material for sequencing was PBMCs. These receptors all stem from a man in his forties or fifties in good health and CMV-seropositive.

This clone showed up just once. At one boundary the junction diverges from the germline segment, which might be a read error. The V call is TRBV7-9, the J call TRBJ2-7; D is unclear. The CDR3 consists of 12 residues. Germline V gene sequence: CDR1 SEHNR, CDR2 FQNEAQ (reference sequence). The CDR3 coding sequence is TGTTCCAGCAGCCGAGACTCCTACGAGCAGTACTTC. Translated, it gives CSSSRDSYEQYF.

The genes are TRBV7-9 and TRBJ2-5, with 8 nucleotides matching TRBD1. The germline V gene encodes CDR1 SEHNR and CDR2 FQNEAQ (reference sequence). V was clipped by 5 bases and J by 0 bases; unmatched bases: 11. The length of the CDR3 is 17 residues. CDR3 coding DNA: TGTGCCAGCAGCAGAAAAACAAGGGACAGGTACCAAGAGACCCAGTACTTC. Its protein is CASSRKTRDRYQETQYF.

The chain employs TRBV4-3 and TRBJ2-1, with D unclear. Germline CDR1 reads LGHNA; CDR2 reads YSLEER. The length of the CDR3 is 14 residues. The V and J ends lost 0 bases and 6 bases respectively, with 9 bases between them. CDR3 in amino acids: CASSQEPTPNEQFF. Written as DNA, the CDR3 is TGCGCCAGCAGCCAAGAGCCCACTCCCAATGAGCAGTTCTTC.

The rearrangement joins TRBV7-9 to TRBJ1-2; D possibly corresponds to TRBD1 (5 bases). CDR3 size: 15 residues. V was pared by 5 bases and J by 6 bases, with 19 bases between. Germline CDR1 and CDR2: SEHNR and FQNEAQ (reference sequence). The CDR3 DNA sequence: TGTGCCAGCAGCCCGTACGGGGGGATAGTGGATGGCTACACCTTC. It is translated as CASSPYGGIVDGYTF.

The chain carries TRBV4-1 and TRBJ2-1, with 9 bases fitting TRBD1. The CDR3 extends over 17 amino acids. Germline trimming cut 1 base from V and 8 bases from J; bases unmatched to any gene: 12. Germline V gene data show CDR1 as MGHRA and CDR2 as YSYEKL. CDR3 protein: CASSQARWTGESHEQFF. The CDR3 region has the DNA TGCGCCAGCAGCCAAGCCAGATGGACAGGGGAGTCCCATGAGCAGTTCTTC.

On this clone: A junction end diverges from the germline sequence, so it may reflect a read error. Other DNA variants within this sample encode the same CDR3. The chain combines TRBV11-2 with TRBJ1-2; 7 bases line up with TRBD1. The CDR3 runs to 14 residues. From germline, CDR1 is SGHAT and CDR2 FQNNGV. CDR3 in DNA: TGCGCCAGCAGCTTAGACCACAGGGGTTATGGCTACACCTTC. Amino acids: CASSLDHRGYGYTF. The full variable domain, rest sourced from reference TRBV11-2 and TRBJ1-2, is EAGVAQSPRYKIIEKRQSVAFWCNPISGHATLYWYQQILGQGPKLLIQFQNNGVVDDSQLPKDRFSAERLKGVDSTLKIQPAKLEDSAVYLCASSLDHRGYGYTFGSGTRLTVV.

Of note for this clone: Other DNA sequences in the same sample also yield this CDR3. This rearrangement joins TRBV27 to TRBJ1-1, with 9 bases that match TRBD1. Germline values: CDR1 MNHEY, CDR2 SMNVEV (reference sequence). The junction had 0 bases not matched to a gene; V was cut back by 1 base and J by 3 bases. There are 14 residues in the CDR3. In DNA, the CDR3 is TGTGCCAGCAGTTTATGGGACAGGGACACTGAAGCTTTCTTT. Amino acid sequence: CASSLWDRDTEAFF.

The chain links TRBV5-1 to TRBJ1-1; tentative D call: TRBD1 (5 bases). CDR1 SGHRS and CDR2 YFSETQ come from the germline V gene. V lost 5 bases and J 3 bases, leaving 23 bases between the germline ends. This CDR3 spans 17 amino acids. As DNA, the CDR3 is TGCGCCAGCAGTACCCGCCGTGGGGGGGTGGGCGACACTGAAGCTTTCTTT. Translation: CASSTRRGGVGDTEAFF.

On this clone itself: As the CDR3 is not closed by the conserved phenylalanine or tryptophan, this likely results from a read error. The limits of the CDR3 on the DNA are not certain, so only TCRdb's listed CDR3 is given. The chain employs TRBV2 and TRBJ2-7; the table's D call of TRBD1 was not tested on the DNA. Germline V lookup: CDR1 SNHLY, CDR2 FYNNEI. The length of the CDR3 is 12 amino acids, counting both ends. The CDR3 sequence is CASSESKGTGRT.

The genes are TRBV5-6 and TRBJ2-2; 9 bases line up with TRBD1. The ends lost 6 bases at V and 5 bases at J; junction bases unmatched: 8. Germline V gives CDR1 SGHDT, CDR2 YYEEEE. CDR3 length: 15 amino acids. The CDR3 DNA reads TGTGCCAGCACCAATGACAGGGGGGTAACCGGGGAGCTGTTTTTT. The encoded protein is CASTNDRGVTGELFF.

This chain joins TRBV5-4 and TRBJ2-7; 8 bases fit TRBD1. Trimming took 3 bases from V and 10 from J; bases not matched to a gene: 15. Germline assignment: CDR1 SGHNT and CDR2 YYREEE (reference sequence). The CDR3 has 15 residues. CDR3 sequence: CASSSYDGTGLRQYF. The CDR3 coding sequence is TGTGCCAGCAGCTCATACGACGGGACAGGATTACGACAGTACTTC. The full variable domain, rest sourced from reference TRBV5-4 and TRBJ2-7, is ETGVTQSPTHLIKTRGQQVTLRCSSQSGHNTVSWYQQALGQGPQFIFQYYREEENGRGNFPPRFSGLQFPNYSSELNVNALELDDSALYLCASSSYDGTGLRQYFGPGTRLTVT.

The chain employs TRBV4-1 and TRBJ2-5; 7 nucleotides align to TRBD2. The CDR3 consists of 16 residues. The V and J ends lost 4 bases and 1 base, in that order; junction bases with no gene match: 9. CDR1 is MGHRA, CDR2 YSYEKL, per germline. This chain's CDR3 is CASSRHSGGGQETQYF. The CDR3 DNA is TGCGCCAGCAGCCGCCACTCCGGCGGGGGCCAAGAGACCCAGTACTTC.

The chain combines TRBV9 with TRBJ2-1; 14 bases fit TRBD2. The germline V gene has CDR1 SGDLS and CDR2 YYNGEE. V shed 1 base, J shed 6 bases, and the junction held 3 bases outside the gene matches. This CDR3 contains 16 residues. The CDR3: CASSVRGLAGVNEQFF. The DNA of the CDR3 is TGTGCCAGCAGCGTAAGGGGACTAGCGGGAGTCAATGAGCAGTTCTTC.

The rearrangement uses TRBV29-1 and TRBJ1-1; 8 positions agree with TRBD1. The V gene end was trimmed by 7 bases and the J gene end by 4 bases; junction bases not matched to a gene: 11. The CDR3 is 14 residues long. Germline V CDR1 and CDR2: SQVTM, ANQGSEA. The DNA of the CDR3 is TGCAGCGCCTCACGGACAGGGCGGCCCACTGAAGCTTTCTTT. Protein sequence: CSASRTGRPTEAFF. The full variable domain, in which reference TRBV29-1 and TRBJ1-1 provide the parts outside the CDR3, is SAVISQKPSRDICQRGTSLTIQCQVDSQVTMMFWYRQQPGQSLTLIATANQGSEATYESGFVIDKFPISRPNLTFSTLTVSNMSPEDSSIYLCSASRTGRPTEAFFGQGTRLTVV.

The chain uses TRBV4-1 and TRBJ1-2, with no clear D. V shed 0 bases and J shed 6 bases, with 11 bases lying between them. This CDR3 is built from 14 residues. Germline values: CDR1 MGHRA, CDR2 YSYEKL. CDR3: CASSQDPAGHGYTF. The CDR3 DNA is TGCGCCAGCAGCCAAGATCCGGCAGGTCATGGCTACACCTTC.

The chain couples TRBV5-1 to TRBJ2-2; TRBD1 aligns across 10 bases. The CDR3 has 16 amino acids. Germline V gene lookup returns CDR1 SGHRS and CDR2 YFSETQ. The junction had 8 bases not matched to a gene; V was cut back by 4 bases and J by 5 bases. CDR3 nucleotides: TGCGCCAGCAGCCGGAGGACAGGGGGAAGGACCGGGGAGCTGTTTTTT. Its protein is CASSRRTGGRTGELFF.

This rearrangement joins TRBV29-1 to TRBJ1-5, with D hard to call. The germline gives CDR1 SQVTM, CDR2 ANQGSEA. The V end lost 6 bases, the J end lost 3 bases, and 12 bases lay between the germline ends. This CDR3 comprises 13 residues. CDR3 DNA sequence: TGCAGCGTCTCCGGCGGTTTCAATCAGCCCCAGCATTTT. Amino acid sequence: CSVSGGFNQPQHF.

The chain is built from TRBV6-5 and TRBJ2-5; 7 nucleotides align to TRBD2. From germline, CDR1 is MNHEY and CDR2 SVGAGI. The CDR3 contains 13 residues. The V segment lost 10 bases and the J segment 3 bases; nucleotides outside the gene matches: 8. CDR3 sequence reads: CATGGGKEETQYF. The CDR3 coding sequence is TGTGCCACAGGCGGGGGAAAGGAAGAGACCCAGTACTTC.

CDR3 in DNA: TGTGCCTGGAGTGTGGGGGGGCTGAACACTGAAGCTTTCTTT. Its translation: CAWSVGGLNTEAFF. V usage is TRBV30 and J usage is TRBJ1-1, with a weak D call TRBD1 (6 bases). V lost 0 bases to trimming and J lost 0 bases, with 8 bases between them. Germline CDR1 and CDR2: GTSNPN and SVGIG (reference sequence). This CDR3 has 14 residues.

The V call is TRBV6-1, the J call TRBJ1-5; the D gene is possibly TRBD1 (5 bases). V lost 3 bases and J 2 bases, leaving 8 bases between the germline ends. Germline V lookup: CDR1 MNHNS, CDR2 SASEGT. The CDR3 covers 14 residues. The CDR3, as DNA: TGTGCCAGCAGTGACGTGGGGCGCAATCAGCCCCAGCATTTT. This codes for CASSDVGRNQPQHF.

This clone was observed once. The chain links TRBV6-6 to TRBJ2-7, with 7 bases matching TRBD1. CDR3 length equals 14 residues. V trimming: 4 bases; J trimming: 6 bases; junction bases outside the gene matches: 9. Germline lookup yields CDR1 MNHNY and CDR2 SVGAGI (reference sequence). The CDR3 region has the DNA TGTGCCAGCAGTTTTGAAGGGGGCAGAAGCGAGCAGTACTTC. This encodes CASSFEGGRSEQYF.

V gene TRBV7-8 combines with J gene TRBJ1-2, with unresolved D. The CDR3 consists of 13 residues. Trimming shortened V by 2 bases and J by 4 bases, and 8 bases separated the two germline ends. Germline V CDR1 and CDR2: SGHVS, FQNEAQ. The DNA of the CDR3 is TGTGCCAGCAGCTTATCGGGAATCTATGGCTACACCTTC. This sequence encodes CASSLSGIYGYTF.

As to this clone: Other DNA sequences in the sample encode the same CDR3. J is TRBJ2-7 and V is TRBV11-2, with TRBD1 identical over 7 bases. CDR1 and CDR2 from the germline V gene are SGHAT and FQNNGV. The CDR3 contains 13 residues. J was trimmed by 1 base and V by 4 bases; bases with no gene match: 1. In nucleotides, the CDR3 is TGTGCCAGCAGCTCGACAGGGTCCTACGAGCAGTACTTC. Translated, it gives CASSSTGSYEQYF.

This clone was picked up a small number of times. V usage is TRBV2 and J usage is TRBJ2-7; possible D gene TRBD1, 5 bases. The germline CDR1 and CDR2 sequences are SNHLY and FYNNEI. The CDR3 runs to 12 residues. The CDR3 here is CASSDRRGSLRV. DNA for the CDR3: TGTGCCAGCAGTGATCGTAGGGGCAGCCTTAGGGTC.

This clone was picked up one time. The chain carries TRBV7-2 and TRBJ1-1, with D possibly being TRBD1 (5 bases). Per the germline V gene, CDR1 is SGHTA and CDR2 is FQGNSA. The CDR3 is 14 amino acids. Trimming took 3 bases from V and 1 from J, leaving 9 bases between them. The CDR3 bases are TGTGCCAGCAGCTTTGGGACTGCGAACACTGAAGCTTTCTTT. It translates to CASSFGTANTEAFF.

This clone was counted once. The chain is built from TRBV6-1 and TRBJ2-3; tentative D call: TRBD1 (5 bases). Trimming cost V 6 bases and J 1 base, with 14 bases left between them. Germline V gene data show CDR1 as MNHNS and CDR2 as SASEGT. CDR3 length equals 15 residues. Written as DNA, the CDR3 is TGTGCCAGCAGCCTGACAGTCTGGGGCACAGATACGCAGTATTTT. Protein product: CASSLTVWGTDTQYF.

This chain joins TRBV5-1 and TRBJ1-6; D is ambiguous. The V end was cut by 0 bases, the J end by 7 bases, with 11 bases between. The CDR3 consists of 15 residues. Looked up from germline, CDR1 is SGHRS and CDR2 is YFSETQ. The CDR3 protein is CASSLGTQKNSPLHF. CDR3 DNA sequence: TGCGCCAGCAGCTTGGGCACTCAAAAGAATTCACCCCTCCACTTT.

The chain employs TRBV5-4 and TRBJ1-5; D is uncertain. V was clipped by 0 bases and J by 7 bases, with 8 bases between them. Looked up from germline, CDR1 is SGHNT and CDR2 is YYREEE (reference sequence). The CDR3 runs to 13 residues. The CDR3 DNA is TGTGCCAGCAGCTTGGATGAGGGCCAGCCCCAGCATTTT. This codes for CASSLDEGQPQHF.